One T cell receptor (beta chain) is described in this entry. Its target is not known. Next came a second PCR, run for 7 to 11 cycles, which used a sample-barcoded 5' primer along with a J-beta primer mix. Using its own MiXCR run on the 5' RACE reads, TCRdb lists one record per CDR3 protein. The sample shows about 1,500,000 distinct CDR3 sequences, approximately 30% of them seen only once. V was shortened by 0 bases and J by 11 bases, with 11 bases between the two germline ends. The CDR3 spans 13 residues. Germline V gives CDR1 MNHEY, CDR2 SVGAGI. This sample stems from a study of blood T cells in healthy people across ages. General study findings and limits: Diversity figures based on one million T cells were deemed too low. TCR beta diversity per million T cells fell roughly linearly with age. Both naive CD4+ cell counts and diversity were greater in long-lived donors than in aged donors.

This receptor was taken from a woman aged 30 to 39 in good health. Sample: blood. The chain uses TRBV6-5 and TRBJ2-1; no reliable D call. The CDR3 is CASSYSSVGKQFF. The CDR3 nucleotides are TGTGCCAGCAGTTACTCGTCAGTTGGGAAGCAGTTCTTC.